This passage covers 13 T cell receptor beta chains from one sample sequenced in a study of blood T cell repertoires in COVID-19. Libraries were prepared by immunoSEQ multiplex PCR; TCRdb keeps only in-frame clonotypes and omits some of them. The sample consists of 95,000 to 150,000 clones, around 76% of them appearing once. Specimen: peripheral blood. All receptors derive from a man between 65 and 80 years old with acute or convalescent COVID-19.

V gene TRBV5-1 combines with J gene TRBJ2-1; TRBD1 aligns across 8 bases. The germline gives CDR1 SGHRS, CDR2 YFSETQ. The CDR3 loop spans 20 amino acids. The V and J ends lost 1 base and 6 bases, in that order; junction bases with no gene match: 21. For the CDR3, the DNA is TGCGCCAGCAGCTTGATGGCAGGGGGCGTAAGTAAAGCCCTACGCAATGAGCAGTTCTTC. This codes for CASSLMAGGVSKALRNEQFF.

The chain carries TRBV15 and TRBJ1-4; D is undetermined. Per the germline V gene, CDR1 is LNHNV and CDR2 is YYDKDF (reference sequence). Trimming left V 3 bases short and J 2 bases short, with 16 bases between. The CDR3 consists of 17 residues. CDR3 nucleotides: TGTGCCACCAGCAGTTCTCGAGGGAAGGCGACTAATGAAAAACTGTTTTTT. Amino acids: CATSSSRGKATNEKLFF.

The V call is TRBV14, the J call TRBJ2-3, with 8 bases lining up with TRBD1. The CDR3 consists of 15 residues. The germline V gene has CDR1 SGHDN and CDR2 FVKESK. Trimming took 3 bases from V and 2 from J; bases not matched to a gene: 4. In nucleotides, the CDR3 is TGTGCCAGCAGCCATGACAGGGGAAACACAGATACGCAGTATTTT. Translated: CASSHDRGNTDTQYF.

The chain couples TRBV12-3 or TRBV12-4 to TRBJ2-5, with D possibly matching TRBD1 (6 bases). There are 13 residues in the CDR3. Trimming pared 6 bases from V and 1 base from J, leaving 9 bases between. CDR3 residues: CASRAGAQETQYF. In nucleotides, the CDR3 is TGTGCCAGCAGAGCAGGGGCCCAAGAGACCCAGTACTTC.

This clone was recorded a few times. The chain links TRBV6-1 to TRBJ1-2; weak D call: TRBD1 (5 bases). Trimming took off 0 bases at V and 0 bases at J, with 8 bases between the two ends. CDR3 length equals 15 residues. Germline CDR1 and CDR2: MNHNS and SASEGT. The CDR3 DNA reads TGTGCCAGCAGTGAAGCGGCAGGGTCTAACTATGGCTACACCTTC. It translates to CASSEAAGSNYGYTF.

The V and J genes are TRBV11-2 and TRBJ1-3; D unresolved. The length of the CDR3 is 12 residues. V dropped 4 bases and J dropped 7 bases, with 8 bases sitting between them. Germline CDR1 and CDR2: SGHAT and FQNNGV. The CDR3 bases are TGTGCCAGCAGCTCCCCTCGGAACACCATATATTTT. Translating it yields CASSSPRNTIYF.

Points on this clone: An end of the junction differs from the germline gene, which may be a read error. The chain employs TRBV24-1 and TRBJ2-3; 9 bases are shared with TRBD1. Germline CDR1 is KGHDR and CDR2 is SFDVKD. This CDR3 spans 15 amino acids. The CDR3: CATSDSGQGTNTQYF. In DNA form, the CDR3 reads TGTGCCACCAGTGATTCGGGACAGGGCACAAATACGCAGTATTTT.

The chain links TRBV29-1 to TRBJ1-1, with TRBD1 matching 7 bases. V lost 6 bases and J lost 0; bases outside the gene matches: 4. Per the germline V gene, CDR1 is SQVTM and CDR2 is ANQGSEA. The CDR3 covers 13 residues. CDR3 amino acids: CSVDRVLNTEAFF. The CDR3 DNA reads TGCAGCGTAGACAGGGTCTTGAACACTGAAGCTTTCTTT.

The CDR3 here is CASSVSSGGSSYNEQFF. CDR3 nucleotide sequence: TGTGCCAGCAGCGTATCTAGCGGGGGTTCCTCCTACAATGAGCAGTTCTTC. The V call is TRBV9, the J call TRBJ2-1, with 10 bases matching TRBD2. V was clipped by 1 base and J by 0 bases; unmatched bases: 4. Germline V gene sequence: CDR1 SGDLS, CDR2 YYNGEE. This CDR3 contains 17 residues.

This clone was recorded a few times. J is TRBJ2-1 and V is TRBV30; TRBD2 might be the D (6 bases). The CDR3 extends over 13 amino acids. V lost 8 bases and J lost 0, with 11 bases in between. Per germline, CDR1 GTSNPN and CDR2 SVGIG (reference sequence). The CDR3 loop is CAGGTDSYNEQFF. The CDR3 DNA sequence: TGTGCCGGCGGGACCGACTCCTACAATGAGCAGTTCTTC.

The chain has TRBV5-4 and TRBJ1-2; 9 bases are a match to TRBD1. Germline values: CDR1 SGHNT, CDR2 YYREEE (reference sequence). V lost 3 bases to trimming and J lost 6 bases; unmatched junction nucleotides: 12. The CDR3 has 16 amino acids. The CDR3 region has the DNA TGTGCCAGCAGCTCGCCTCCGGGACAGGGAACCCATGGCTACACCTTC. Its translation: CASSSPPGQGTHGYTF.

The chain uses TRBV4-2 and TRBJ1-5, with 11 bases that match TRBD1. Trimming took 1 base from V and 6 from J; bases not matched to a gene: 2. The CDR3 consists of 15 residues. CDR1 and CDR2 from the germline V gene are LGHNA and YNFKEQ. The CDR3 reads CASSQGGTGGQPQHF. In nucleotides, the CDR3 is TGTGCCAGCAGCCAAGGTGGGACAGGGGGTCAGCCCCAGCATTTT.

V is TRBV5-6 and J is TRBJ2-2, with 8 nucleotides matching TRBD1. Germline values: CDR1 SGHDT, CDR2 YYEEEE. The CDR3 totals 15 residues. J lost 5 bases, V lost 0 bases, and 3 bases had no gene match. The CDR3 reads CASSLGRGLTGELFF. The CDR3 bases are TGTGCCAGCAGCTTGGGCAGGGGGCTTACCGGGGAGCTGTTTTTT.